The clone carrying this T cell receptor (beta chain) has more than one count but fewer than ten. The antigen remains unidentified. This sample is drawn from a study of blood T cells in healthy people across ages. General study findings and limits: Significant beta diversity loss was already apparent by age approximately 36, declining roughly linearly. Greater diversity and more naive CD4+ cells were seen in long-lived donors than in aged donors.

The V end was cut by 8 bases, the J end by 2 bases, with 13 bases between. This CDR3 spans 13 amino acids. CDR1 SNHLY and CDR2 FYNNEI come from the germline V gene. All donors came from Russia, were Caucasian and healthy, and spanned ages roughly 6 to 100. The second PCR ran about 6 to 12 cycles with a sample-barcoded 5' primer and J-beta primers. One entry per CDR3 protein, called by TCRdb with MiXCR from the 5' RACE reads. The sample includes 1,500,000 or so distinct CDR3 sequences, roughly 59% of them seen just once. The sample consisted of blood. The TCR comes from a young man in good health. The chain couples TRBV2 to TRBJ2-7; perhaps TRBD2 as D (6 bases). CDR3 region: CASLAETTYEQYF. For the CDR3, the DNA is TGTGCCAGCTTAGCGGAGACAACCTACGAGCAGTACTTC.